What follows describes a single T cell receptor beta chain. Antigen: not known. A second PCR, run for roughly 7 to 12 cycles, used a sample-barcoded 5' primer plus a J-beta primer mix. TCRdb analysed the 5' RACE reads with MiXCR anew, one entry per CDR3 protein. The sample lists 700,000 to 900,000 distinct CDR3 sequences, approximately 55% occurring once. This record comes from a study of blood T cells in healthy people across ages. Study observations and caveats: While age rose, TCR beta diversity per million T cells dropped in a roughly linear way.

V lost 6 bases, J lost 2 bases, and 18 bases lay in between. Germline V gene lookup returns CDR1 KGHDR and CDR2 SFDVKD. The CDR3 length is 16 residues. The receptor comes from a man at least 80 years old in good health. The sequencing input was blood. The chain uses TRBV24-1 and TRBJ2-5; maybe TRBD2 (6 bases). The CDR3 region has the DNA TGTGCCACCAGTCGAAACGGACTAAAGCAACAAGAGACCCAGTACTTC. Translation gives CATSRNGLKQQETQYF.